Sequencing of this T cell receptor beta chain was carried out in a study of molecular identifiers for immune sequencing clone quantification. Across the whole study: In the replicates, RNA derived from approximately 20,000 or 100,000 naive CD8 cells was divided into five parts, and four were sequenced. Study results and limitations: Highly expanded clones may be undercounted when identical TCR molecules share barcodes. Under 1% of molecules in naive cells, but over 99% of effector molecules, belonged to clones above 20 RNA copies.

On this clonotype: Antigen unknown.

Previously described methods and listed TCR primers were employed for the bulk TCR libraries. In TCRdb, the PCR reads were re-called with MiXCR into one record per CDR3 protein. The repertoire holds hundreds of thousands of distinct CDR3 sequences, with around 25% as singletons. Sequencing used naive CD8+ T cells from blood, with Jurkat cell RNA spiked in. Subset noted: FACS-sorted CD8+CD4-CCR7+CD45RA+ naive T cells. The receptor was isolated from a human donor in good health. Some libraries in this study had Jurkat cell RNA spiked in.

The CDR3 sequence: CASSLVLGAYEQYF. The CDR3 bases are TGTGCCAGCAGTTTAGTTCTGGGGGCCTACGAGCAGTACTTC. The J gene is TRBJ2-7, the V gene TRBV27; D may correspond to TRBD1 or TRBD2 (5 bases each). Trimming took off 2 bases at V and 2 bases at J, with 10 bases between the two ends. Germline CDR1 MNHEY, CDR2 SMNVEV (reference sequence). The CDR3 is made up of 14 amino acids.